A selection of T cell receptor beta chains follows, all from one sample in a study of CD8+CD57+ T cells in acquired aplastic anemia. TCRdb processed the reads anew with MiXCR; each CDR3 protein has one entry. The data hold 200,000 to 250,000 distinct CDR3 sequences, with around 32% observed a single time. Specimen: sorted CD4+, CD8+, or CD8+CD57+ T cells (not recorded which) from PBMCs. The receptors here all came from a human donor in good health, serving as a control. Both conserved end residues are part of each CDR3. Each record gives: D gene, J gene, CDR3 length, V gene, clone size, CDR3 protein, CDR3 DNA. The D gene is left open where the match is weak. A clone size is listed for some rows: how often the clone was seen (once, few, many), or a class if it is expanded.

. | TRBJ2-7 | 15 | TRBV12-3/TRBV12-4 | many | CASSFQGRAVYEQYF | TGTGCCAGCAGTTTCCAGGGACGAGCGGTCTACGAGCAGTACTTC
. | TRBJ2-1 | 13 | TRBV24-1 | . | CATAGGSYNEQFF | TGTGCCACGGCCGGCGGTTCCTACAATGAGCAGTTCTTC
. | TRBJ2-3 | 16 | TRBV4-1 | few | CASSRVAPGAAATQYF | TGCGCCAGCAGCCGAGTCGCACCCGGGGCTGCCGCTACGCAGTATTTT
. | TRBJ2-3 | 16 | TRBV9 | many | CASSAHAGPSGDTQYF | TGTGCCAGCAGCGCACACGCAGGCCCAAGCGGGGATACGCAGTATTTT
. | TRBJ2-1 | 19 | TRBV5-1 | . | CASSPRRGWGKNSYNEQFF | TGCGCCAGCAGCCCCCGCCGGGGTTGGGGCAAAAATTCCTACAATGAGCAGTTCTTC
. | TRBJ1-2 | 13 | TRBV7-2 | many | CASSLGGIYGYTF | TGTGCCAGCAGCTTAGGAGGAATCTATGGCTACACCTTC
. | TRBJ2-4 | 11 | TRBV29-1 | many | CSGGAEGIQYF | TGCAGTGGGGGAGCAGAAGGCATTCAGTACTTC
. | TRBJ2-7 | 15 | TRBV2 | once | CASSSTAQRANEQYF | TGTGCCAGCAGTTCGACGGCGCAACGAGCGAACGAGCAGTACTTC
TRBD1 | TRBJ2-4 | 12 | TRBV6-5 | . | CASSSPDRGEYF | TGTGCCAGCAGTTCCCCGGACAGGGGAGAGTACTTC
. | TRBJ2-5 | 14 | TRBV19 | many | CASSSSGLRETQYF | TGTGCCAGTAGTAGTTCAGGGTTGCGTGAGACCCAGTACTTC
TRBD1 | TRBJ2-7 | 15 | TRBV15 | . | CARDRRGQGGGEQYF | TGTGCTAGAGATCGGCGAGGACAGGGGGGTGGCGAGCAGTACTTC
. | TRBJ1-2 | 16 | TRBV4-1 | many | CASSRPGAVKNYGYTF | TGCGCCAGCAGCCGACCTGGGGCAGTTAAAAACTATGGCTACACCTTC
. | TRBJ2-2 | 16 | TRBV5-1 | . | CASSLGETVNTGELFF | TGCGCCAGCAGCTTGGGAGAAACTGTGAACACCGGGGAGCTGTTTTTT
TRBD2 | TRBJ2-7 | 16 | TRBV5-1 | . | CASSQRPSGSFYEQYF | TGCGCCAGCAGCCAGAGACCTAGCGGGAGCTTCTACGAGCAGTACTTC
TRBD1 | TRBJ2-1 | 15 | TRBV24-1 | . | CATSDPTGGYNEQFF | TGTGCCACCAGTGATCCTACAGGGGGGTACAATGAGCAGTTCTTC
. | TRBJ1-4 | 12 | TRBV2 | many | CASSREGEKLFF | TGTGCCAGCAGCAGGGAGGGTGAAAAACTGTTTTTT
. | TRBJ2-7 | 13 | TRBV7-9 | . | CASSKEDSYEQYF | TGTGCCAGCAGCAAAGAAGACAGCTACGAGCAGTACTTC
. | TRBJ1-2 | 15 | TRBV3-1 | . | CASSQEGTRLDGYTF | TGTGCCAGCAGCCAAGAGGGGACACGACTGGATGGCTACACCTTC
. | TRBJ1-3 | 17 | TRBV9 | . | CASRPGGGVFSGNTIYF | TGTGCCAGCAGACCTGGGGGCGGTGTATTCTCTGGAAACACCATATATTTT
TRBD1 | TRBJ1-5 | 14 | TRBV20-1 | many | CSARDRAAWQPQHF | TGCAGTGCTAGGGACAGGGCCGCGTGGCAGCCCCAGCATTTT
. | TRBJ1-6 | 18 | TRBV6-2/TRBV6-3 | . | CAGSYSVRPSSYNSPLHF | TGTGCCGGCAGTTACTCGGTCAGGCCGAGCTCCTATAATTCACCCCTCCACTTT
. | TRBJ1-1 | 14 | TRBV7-6 | . | CASSYGDTNTEAFF | TGTGCCAGCAGTTACGGGGATACGAACACTGAAGCTTTCTTT
. | TRBJ1-2 | 13 | TRBV9 | many | CASSVEAGDGYTF | TGTGCCAGCAGCGTAGAGGCAGGGGATGGCTACACCTTC
. | TRBJ2-4 | 15 | TRBV5-1 | . | CASSLERQPGNIQYF | TGCGCCAGCAGCTTGGAGAGACAGCCTGGAAACATTCAGTACTTC
TRBD1 | TRBJ1-2 | 15 | TRBV19 | . | CASSISGTAVYGYTF | TGTGCCAGTAGTATTTCCGGGACAGCTGTCTATGGCTACACCTTC
TRBD2 | TRBJ2-3 | 15 | TRBV19 | . | CATEAWRGSGGTQYF | TGTGCCACCGAAGCGTGGCGGGGGAGCGGGGGTACGCAGTATTTT
TRBD1 | TRBJ2-3 | 14 | TRBV20-1 | . | CSANSGQGADMQYF | TGCAGTGCCAACTCGGGACAGGGTGCCGATATGCAGTATTTT
TRBD1 | TRBJ1-1 | 14 | TRBV10-1 | . | CATRGQWDSTEAFF | TGCGCCACCAGGGGCCAATGGGACAGCACTGAAGCTTTCTTT
. | TRBJ1-2 | 15 | TRBV10-3 | . | CAISETGVANYGYTF | TGTGCCATCAGTGAGACGGGGGTTGCGAACTATGGCTACACCTTC